Shown below are 31 T cell receptor beta chains from a single sample sequenced in a study of memory CD4+ T cells and cytomegalovirus serostatus. Sequenced by immunoSEQ multiplex PCR; TCRdb stores in-frame clones only, minus some. The table shows tens of thousands of clones, with less than 80% occurring only once. The sort gate was single viable CD3+CD4+CD8-CD45RO+ cells for memory CD4+ T cells. Sequencing was done on a sample of memory CD4+ T cells from blood. The origin of the receptors is an adult in good health and CMV-seronegative.

This clone was detected once. The chain has TRBV19 and TRBJ1-2; D call uncertain. The V gene lost 8 bases and the J gene lost 3 bases, with 16 bases spanning the gap. The CDR3 consists of 14 residues. CDR1 and CDR2 (germline): LNHDA, SQIVND (reference sequence). The DNA of the CDR3 is TGTGCCAGTTCGAACCCCGGGCCTTACTATGGCTACACCTTC. Its protein is CASSNPGPYYGYTF.

V and J are TRBV5-1 and TRBJ1-2; TRBD1 matches at 9 bases. The CDR3 totals 14 residues. Trimming removed 5 bases from V and 5 bases from J; junction bases left unmatched: 7. Germline CDR1 is SGHRS and CDR2 is YFSETQ. The CDR3 spells CASRAGQGSYGYTF. The CDR3 bases are TGCGCCAGCAGGGCAGGACAGGGGTCATATGGCTACACCTTC.

V is TRBV10-3 and J is TRBJ1-2; 8 nucleotides match TRBD1. Germline V gene lookup returns CDR1 ENHRY and CDR2 SYGVKD. V lost 3 bases to trimming and J lost 5 bases; unmatched junction nucleotides: 8. The CDR3 extends over 15 amino acids. The CDR3 region has the DNA TGTGCCATCAGTGATAGACAGGGGCTTTGGTATGGCTACACCTTC. This sequence encodes CAISDRQGLWYGYTF.

The genes are TRBV19 and TRBJ2-7; D perhaps matches TRBD2 (6 bases). Germline V gene sequence: CDR1 LNHDA, CDR2 SQIVND (reference sequence). Deletions cut 4 bases from V and 4 bases from J, with 17 bases between. The CDR3 length is 15 residues. This chain's CDR3 is CASSRFLAQVYEQYF. The CDR3 bases are TGTGCCAGTAGTAGGTTCCTAGCGCAAGTGTACGAGCAGTACTTC.

This chain links TRBV15 with TRBJ1-1; 10 bases match TRBD1. With 6 bases clipped from V and 1 base from J, the junction kept 2 bases outside the gene matches. The length of the CDR3 is 14 residues. Germline CDR1 reads LNHNV; CDR2 reads YYDKDF (reference sequence). CDR3 nucleotide sequence: TGTGCCACCAGGAGGGACAGGGGGAACACTGAAGCTTTCTTT. Translation: CATRRDRGNTEAFF.

The J gene is TRBJ1-2, the V gene TRBV5-6; TRBD1 aligns across 7 bases. Germline lookup yields CDR1 SGHDT and CDR2 YYEEEE. The V gene end was trimmed by 4 bases and the J gene end by 3 bases; junction bases not matched to a gene: 12. The CDR3 is 16 residues long. The CDR3 region has the DNA TGTGCCAGCAGCCCCTGGGGACAGCGCTCCTACTATGGCTACACCTTC. Encoded protein: CASSPWGQRSYYGYTF.

The genes are TRBV5-1 and TRBJ1-1, with 7 bases aligning to TRBD1. This CDR3 has 15 amino acids. The ends lost 5 bases at V and 1 base at J; junction bases unmatched: 8. Germline-derived CDR1 and CDR2 are SGHRS and YFSETQ. Here the CDR3 DNA reads TGCGCCAGCAGTGCCCGTCAGGGGGAGAACACTGAAGCTTTCTTT. This sequence encodes CASSARQGENTEAFF.

This clone was recorded a few times. The chain employs TRBV2 and TRBJ2-5, with a weak D call TRBD1 (6 bases). The V end lost 5 bases, the J end lost 7 bases, and 11 bases lay between the germline ends. The germline gives CDR1 SNHLY, CDR2 FYNNEI. This CDR3 is built from 12 residues. The CDR3 is CASSLTGTTQYF. In DNA form, the CDR3 reads TGTGCCAGCAGTTTGACAGGAACGACCCAGTACTTC.

This clone was seen once. This chain uses TRBV5-1 with TRBJ1-1; D not certain. The CDR3 runs to 14 residues. Germline-derived CDR1 and CDR2 are SGHRS and YFSETQ. Trimming took 2 bases from V and 0 from J, leaving 8 bases between them. The CDR3 is CASSLVEMNTEAFF. The CDR3 nucleotides read TGCGCCAGCAGCTTAGTGGAAATGAACACTGAAGCTTTCTTT.

The V call is TRBV7-2, the J call TRBJ2-1, with a tentative D call TRBD2 (5 bases). This CDR3 contains 14 residues. Trimming removed 1 base from V and 8 bases from J, with 12 bases in between. Germline V gene data show CDR1 as SGHTA and CDR2 as FQGNSA. In DNA, the CDR3 is TGTGCCAGCAGCTTAGTCGCTAGCCGTGATGAGCAGTTCTTC. It encodes CASSLVASRDEQFF.

The sample holds a few counts of this clone. CDR3 DNA sequence: TGCAGTGCTAGGGGGTACTACGAGCAGTACTTC. It encodes CSARGYYEQYF. The chain carries TRBV20-1 and TRBJ2-7; D gene ambiguous. The CDR3 length is 11 residues. V shed 3 bases and J shed 3 bases, with 6 bases lying between them. Germline V lookup: CDR1 DFQATT, CDR2 SNEGSKA (reference sequence).

The V and J genes are TRBV5-1 and TRBJ2-3, with D uncertain. V was shortened by 3 bases and J by 2 bases, with 7 bases between the two germline ends. The CDR3 runs to 13 residues. Germline V gene data show CDR1 as SGHRS and CDR2 as YFSETQ. In DNA form, the CDR3 reads TGCGCCAGCAGCTCACAATTCACAGATACGCAGTATTTT. Amino acid sequence: CASSSQFTDTQYF.

The chain couples TRBV10-2 to TRBJ2-7, with D possibly being TRBD2 (5 bases). Trimming took off 4 bases at V and 10 bases at J, with 11 bases between the two ends. Germline CDR1 reads WSHSY; CDR2 reads SAAADI. The CDR3 contains 11 residues. The CDR3 DNA is TGCGCCAGCAGTGCGCCGGGGTCTCAGTACTTC. Translated: CASSAPGSQYF.

CDR3 DNA: TGTGCCAGCAGCCGAAAGTCCTCTAGCGGGAGCACAGATACGCAGTATTTT. Protein sequence: CASSRKSSSGSTDTQYF. The chain links TRBV7-2 to TRBJ2-3; 8 bases are a match to TRBD2. This CDR3 has 17 residues. Germline V CDR1 and CDR2: SGHTA, FQGNSA. The trim removed 5 bases at V and 0 bases at J, leaving 10 bases unmatched.

CDR3 in amino acids: CASRLNTDTQYF. The CDR3 region has the DNA TGTGCCAGCAGGCTAAACACAGATACGCAGTATTTT. The V gene is TRBV5-6, the J gene TRBJ2-3; D remains ambiguous. The CDR3 covers 12 residues. The V gene lost 5 bases and the J gene lost 2 bases, with 6 bases spanning the gap. Germline loops: CDR1 SGHDT, CDR2 YYEEEE.

The chain has TRBV14 and TRBJ1-2; D unclear. This CDR3 is built from 14 residues. Germline V CDR1 and CDR2: SGHDN, FVKESK. Trimming took 2 bases from V and 2 from J, leaving 9 bases between them. For the CDR3, the DNA is TGTGCCAGCAGCCAAAGTACCCCGAACTATGGCTACACCTTC. Its protein product is CASSQSTPNYGYTF.

The CDR3 protein is CASSLSGQDYNEQFF. DNA of the CDR3: TGCGCCAGCAGCTTGTCGGGACAGGACTACAATGAGCAGTTCTTC. The genes are TRBV5-1 and TRBJ2-1, with 8 bases that match TRBD1. Germline CDR1 is SGHRS and CDR2 is YFSETQ. The CDR3 length is 15 residues. With 1 base clipped from V and 3 bases from J, the junction kept 3 bases outside the gene matches.

This clone was found once. The sample contains more than one DNA sequence encoding this CDR3. The chain is built from TRBV25-1 and TRBJ1-1, with a tentative D call TRBD1 (5 bases). The germline CDR1 and CDR2 sequences are MGHDK and SYGVNS. This CDR3 is 14 amino acids long. V gave up 3 bases and J gave up 5 bases, with 13 bases separating them. As DNA, the CDR3 is TGTGCCAGCAGTGAGCAGGGTGGGAGGACTGAAGCTTTCTTT. It codes for CASSEQGGRTEAFF. Complete variable domain (other parts from reference TRBV25-1 and TRBJ1-1): EADIYQTPRYLVIGTGKKITLECSQTMGHDKMYWYQQDPGMELHLIHYSYGVNSTEKGDLSSESTVSRIRTEHFPLTLESARPSHTSQYLCASSEQGGRTEAFFGQGTRLTVV.

The CDR3 DNA is TGTGCCAGCAGCTTAGTCTCTGATCAGACCCAGTACTTC. Protein product: CASSLVSDQTQYF. The chain joins TRBV7-9 to TRBJ2-5; D gene ambiguous. V dropped 1 base and J dropped 6 bases, with 9 bases sitting between them. Germline values: CDR1 SEHNR, CDR2 FQNEAQ (reference sequence). The CDR3 has 13 residues.

The J gene is TRBJ1-4, the V gene TRBV29-1; D is uncertain. This CDR3 is 12 amino acids long. Germline values: CDR1 SQVTM, CDR2 ANQGSEA. The ends were cut back, 4 bases at V and 4 bases at J, with 7 bases in the middle. The chain's CDR3 is CSVGGNNEKLFF. CDR3 coding DNA: TGCAGCGTTGGGGGAAATAATGAAAAACTGTTTTTT. The full variable domain, rest sourced from reference TRBV29-1 and TRBJ1-4, is SAVISQKPSRDICQRGTSLTIQCQVDSQVTMMFWYRQQPGQSLTLIATANQGSEATYESGFVIDKFPISRPNLTFSTLTVSNMSPEDSSIYLCSVGGNNEKLFFGSGTQLSVL.

The V gene is TRBV5-4, the J gene TRBJ2-2, with 7 nucleotides matching TRBD1. Trimming at V came to 1 base and at J to 7 bases, leaving 7 bases not matched to a gene. The CDR3 totals 15 residues. Germline V gene data show CDR1 as SGHNT and CDR2 as YYREEE (reference sequence). Written as DNA, the CDR3 is TGTGCCAGCAGCTTGAACAGGGGAGTATACGGGGAGCTGTTTTTT. It is translated as CASSLNRGVYGELFF.

The rearrangement links TRBV11-2 to TRBJ2-2; 7 nucleotides match TRBD1. Germline trimming cut 7 bases from V and 3 bases from J; bases unmatched to any gene: 14. The CDR3 runs 17 residues. In germline, CDR1 is SGHAT, CDR2 FQNNGV. The CDR3: CASTWSTDRPYTGELFF. In nucleotides, the CDR3 is TGTGCCAGCACCTGGTCGACGGACAGGCCTTACACCGGGGAGCTGTTTTTT.

The sample holds a few counts of this clone. The chain couples TRBV7-3 to TRBJ2-7; no firm D call. This CDR3 is built from 12 residues. Trimming cost V 4 bases and J 2 bases, with 6 bases left between them. Germline-derived CDR1 and CDR2 are SGHTA and FQGTGA. The CDR3 bases are TGTGCCAGCAGCTCCCAGACCTACGAGCAGTACTTC. It yields the protein CASSSQTYEQYF.

The CDR3 region has the DNA TGTGCCAGCAGTGAACGACGGACCTATGGCTACACCTTC. The encoded protein is CASSERRTYGYTF. This chain links TRBV2 with TRBJ1-2; D unclear. V lost 2 bases, J lost 4 bases, and 8 bases lay in between. CDR3 length: 13 amino acids. The germline gives CDR1 SNHLY, CDR2 FYNNEI.

Only a few counts were recorded for this clone. V is TRBV9 and J is TRBJ1-4, with D unclear. The CDR3 loop spans 14 amino acids. Trimming cost V 3 bases and J 8 bases, with 14 bases left between them. Per germline, CDR1 SGDLS and CDR2 YYNGEE. CDR3 residues: CASSEGSGLEKLFF. CDR3 DNA sequence: TGTGCCAGCAGCGAGGGAAGTGGGCTCGAAAAACTGTTTTTT.

J is TRBJ2-5 and V is TRBV2; 9 nucleotides align to TRBD2. The V and J ends lost 3 bases and 5 bases, in that order; junction bases with no gene match: 7. The length of the CDR3 is 15 residues. Germline CDR1 reads SNHLY; CDR2 reads FYNNEI. The DNA for the CDR3 is TGTGCCAGCAGTGATTTCTGGCGGGAGGGGGAGACCCAGTACTTC. Translated, it gives CASSDFWREGETQYF.

V and J are TRBV11-1 and TRBJ1-1; 8 bases map to TRBD1. The V gene's germline CDR1 is SGHAT and CDR2 FQDESV (reference sequence). With V trimmed by 6 bases and J by 7 bases, 13 bases remained unmatched. The CDR3 length is 15 residues. In nucleotides, the CDR3 is TGTGCCAGCAGTCGTACACCAGCAGGGGGCGGTGAAGCTTTCTTT. Protein sequence: CASSRTPAGGGEAFF.

V usage is TRBV7-9 and J usage is TRBJ2-4, with D perhaps TRBD1 or TRBD2 (5 bases each). Germline V gene data show CDR1 as SEHNR and CDR2 as FQNEAQ (reference sequence). The CDR3 length is 16 residues. V shed 4 bases and J shed 1 base, with 14 bases lying between them. CDR3 protein: CASSSRDDGAKNIQYF. The CDR3 nucleotides read TGTGCCAGCAGCTCCCGGGACGACGGGGCCAAAAACATTCAGTACTTC.

The J gene is TRBJ1-1, the V gene TRBV7-2; D is unresolved. Trimming stripped 7 bases from V and 0 bases from J, with 18 bases between. CDR3 length equals 16 residues. Germline CDR1 SGHTA, CDR2 FQGNSA. DNA of the CDR3: TGTGCCAGCATCCAAGACCCTGCCGGGATGAACACTGAAGCTTTCTTT. Translated, it gives CASIQDPAGMNTEAFF.

The gene calls are TRBV28 and TRBJ1-5; D not certain. V dropped 8 bases and J dropped 9 bases, with 32 bases sitting between them. The CDR3 is made up of 18 amino acids. The germline gives CDR1 MDHEN, CDR2 SYDVKM. This CDR3 reads CASASSLTPGVDGPPQHF. The CDR3 DNA sequence: TGTGCCAGCGCCAGCAGTTTAACTCCCGGGGTAGATGGTCCGCCCCAGCATTTT. Full variable domain (rest looked up from reference TRBV28 and TRBJ1-5): DVKVTQSSRYLVKRTGEKVFLECVQDMDHENMFWYRQDPGLGLRLIYFSYDVKMKEKGDIPEGYSVSREKKERFSLILESASTNQTSMYLCASASSLTPGVDGPPQHFGDGTRLSIL.

The table lists this clone with a few counts. The V and J genes are TRBV9 and TRBJ1-1; no clear D. CDR1 is SGDLS and CDR2 is YYNGEE in the germline V gene. The CDR3 contains 14 residues. V gave up 0 bases and J gave up 5 bases, with 11 bases separating them. CDR3 coding DNA: TGTGCCAGCAGCGTAGGGAGGGAGAGTACTGAAGCTTTCTTT. As protein: CASSVGRESTEAFF.